The clone carrying this T cell receptor (beta chain) was detected many times. The antigen remains unidentified. This sample is drawn from a study of regulatory T cells in long-lasting Graves disease. At the level of the study: Persistent Graves' disease denoted over 5 years of antithyroid drugs plus positive TSH receptor antibodies. Study-wide findings and caveats: Favoring TRBV28, TRBJ1-2 and TRBJ2-5 was a feature seen in persistent disease. The study found persistent patients shared more public clonotypes (about 3,000) than new patients (roughly 880).

Time point denoted: persistent/refractory GD, antithyroid drugs over 5 years with positive TRAb. RNA extracted from PBMCs served as the sequencing template. Xi'an, China, was home to the endocrinology department that provided patients. Building the TCR beta libraries relied on iRepertoire HTBI primers, and CDR3 regions underwent Arm-PCR. MiXCR was run by TCRdb on the multiplex PCR reads, yielding one entry per CDR3 protein. The sample has roughly 300,000 distinct CDR3 sequences; roughly a fifth are singletons. CDR3 length equals 13 residues. CDR1 is MDHEN, CDR2 SYDVKM, per germline. V was clipped by 4 bases and J by 4 bases, with 10 bases between them.

The chain recombines TRBV28 with TRBJ1-2; D is perhaps TRBD1 (6 bases). This clonotype was obtained from a female donor with Graves disease. The sample was peripheral blood mononuclear cells (PBMCs), taken when the disease was refractory, from a patient treated with antithyroid drugs. The CDR3 region is CASSSDRIYGYTF. CDR3 DNA sequence: TGTGCCAGCAGTTCCGACAGGATCTATGGCTACACCTTC.